Sequencing of this T cell receptor (beta chain) was carried out in a study of blood T cell repertoires in COVID-19. Study background: Samples taken during acute and convalescent COVID-19 were collected in the United States, Italy and Spain. PBMCs, B-cell-depleted T cells, or T cells provided the cDNA or gDNA that made up the material.

Per the germline V gene, CDR1 is MDHEN and CDR2 is SYDVKM. Trimming shortened V by 3 bases and J by 7 bases, and 10 bases separated the two germline ends. CDR3 length equals 13 residues. This clone came up once. Authors' data handling: Reference gene primer amplification in the assay estimated nucleated cell counts. The protocol was immunoSEQ multiplex PCR, while the TCRdb copy is restricted to in-frame clones and leaves out a portion. Clonal size and the V and J genes are those of that table, whereas D and trimming came from the DNA. The sample lists under 300,000 clones; approximately 85% were seen once.

The rearrangement links TRBV28 to TRBJ1-5; D possibly corresponds to TRBD1 (6 bases). The sequencing sample was made of peripheral blood. This sequence was found in a man older than 75 with acute or convalescent COVID-19. In nucleotides, the CDR3 is TGTGCCAGCAGTTTTGGGGGCCGGCAGCCCCAGCATTTT. This encodes CASSFGGRQPQHF.